One and the same sample provided the 29 T cell receptor beta chains below, sequenced in a study of blood T cell repertoires in COVID-19. Here immunoSEQ multiplex PCR was the method, and the copy in TCRdb shows in-frame clones only, minus some. Seen here are about 160,000 clones, around 84% observed once, and the top ten hold 6%. Sequencing was performed on PBMCs or T cells enriched from blood (not recorded which). The origin of the receptors is a man aged 35 to 55 who had recovered from COVID-19.

The CDR3 sequence is CASSSNTGLDNEQFF. The CDR3 coding sequence is TGTGCCAGCAGCTCCAACACAGGGCTCGACAATGAGCAGTTCTTC. This chain connects TRBV5-4 to TRBJ2-1, with TRBD1 as a possible D gene (6 bases). V dropped 3 bases and J dropped 5 bases, with 15 bases sitting between them. Germline V gives CDR1 SGHNT, CDR2 YYREEE (reference sequence). This CDR3 comprises 15 residues.

The chain carries TRBV15 and TRBJ1-1; D remains ambiguous. CDR1 and CDR2 (germline): LNHNV, YYDKDF (reference sequence). Trimming left V 3 bases short and J 0 bases short, with 8 bases between. This CDR3 region has 14 residues. In nucleotides, the CDR3 is TGTGCCACCAGCAGGGACTCGTTGAACACTGAAGCTTTCTTT. Translated: CATSRDSLNTEAFF. The full variable domain, its missing parts supplied by reference TRBV15 and TRBJ1-1, is DAMVIQNPRYQVTQFGKPVTLSCSQTLNHNVMYWYQQKSSQAPKLLFHYYDKDFNNEADTPDNFQSRRPNTSFCFLDIRSPGLGDTAMYLCATSRDSLNTEAFFGQGTRLTVV.

This chain uses TRBV29-1 with TRBJ2-5; the match to TRBD1 covers 9 bases. Trimming removed 5 bases from V and 3 bases from J; junction bases left unmatched: 7. The germline V gene has CDR1 SQVTM and CDR2 ANQGSEA. There are 14 residues in the CDR3. The CDR3 protein is CSVFGRTGEETQYF. CDR3 nucleotides: TGCAGCGTTTTCGGACGGACAGGGGAAGAGACCCAGTACTTC. Using reference TRBV29-1 and TRBJ2-5 for the parts outside the CDR3, the full variable domain is SAVISQKPSRDICQRGTSLTIQCQVDSQVTMMFWYRQQPGQSLTLIATANQGSEATYESGFVIDKFPISRPNLTFSTLTVSNMSPEDSSIYLCSVFGRTGEETQYFGPGTRLLVL.

This CDR3 is CASSQDWARGTEAFF. In DNA, the CDR3 is TGCGCCAGCAGCCAAGATTGGGCTCGGGGCACTGAAGCTTTCTTT. This chain links TRBV4-1 with TRBJ1-1; no clear D. CDR1 is MGHRA, CDR2 YSYEKL, per germline. The CDR3 extends over 15 amino acids. Trimming left V 0 bases short and J 4 bases short, with 12 bases between.

V is TRBV25-1 and J is TRBJ1-1; a weak D match, TRBD1 (6 bases). Trimming removed 4 bases from V and 7 bases from J, with 13 bases in between. There are 13 residues in the CDR3. Germline assignment: CDR1 MGHDK and CDR2 SYGVNS. The CDR3 DNA reads TGTGCCAGCAGTGCATCAGGGGAAGATGAAGCTTTCTTT. Protein sequence: CASSASGEDEAFF.

V gene TRBV11-3 combines with J gene TRBJ2-1, with a tentative D call TRBD1 (5 bases). This CDR3 contains 14 residues. Germline values: CDR1 SGHNT, CDR2 YENEEA. The V end was cut by 1 base, the J end by 6 bases, with 10 bases between. The CDR3: CASSLAGQGNEQFF. As DNA, the CDR3 is TGTGCCAGCAGCTTAGCGGGTCAGGGCAATGAGCAGTTCTTC.

The gene calls are TRBV5-1 and TRBJ2-2, with 10 nucleotides matching TRBD2. Germline V gene lookup returns CDR1 SGHRS and CDR2 YFSETQ. The CDR3 has 19 amino acids. Unmatched junction bases numbered 12, after V lost 4 bases and J lost 0 bases. The CDR3 is CASSQPFIAGGPNTGELFF. CDR3 bases: TGCGCCAGCAGCCAGCCGTTCATAGCGGGGGGTCCGAACACCGGGGAGCTGTTTTTT. Complete variable domain (other parts from reference TRBV5-1 and TRBJ2-2): KAGVTQTPRYLIKTRGQQVTLSCSPISGHRSVSWYQQTPGQGLQFLFEYFSETQRNKGNFPGRFSGRQFSNSRSEMNVSTLELGDSALYLCASSQPFIAGGPNTGELFFGEGSRLTVL.

The chain employs TRBV30 and TRBJ1-3; the D is unclear. This CDR3 contains 15 residues. V was shortened by 0 bases and J by 2 bases, with 11 bases between the two germline ends. Per the germline V gene, CDR1 is GTSNPN and CDR2 is SVGIG (reference sequence). The CDR3 sequence is CAWSVALGAGNTIYF. CDR3 sequence (DNA): TGTGCCTGGAGTGTAGCCCTCGGGGCTGGAAACACCATATATTTT.

The rearrangement links TRBV24-1 to TRBJ2-3; the match to TRBD2 covers 13 bases. V gave up 2 bases and J gave up 10 bases; unmatched junction bases: 5. This CDR3 comprises 15 residues. The V gene's germline CDR1 is KGHDR and CDR2 SFDVKD. CDR3 in DNA: TGTGCCACCAGTGATTCCCGACTAGCGGGGGGAGCGCAGTATTTT. Translated, it gives CATSDSRLAGGAQYF.

V is TRBV7-8 and J is TRBJ2-7; the match to TRBD1 covers 7 bases. In germline, CDR1 is SGHVS, CDR2 FQNEAQ. V trimming: 5 bases; J trimming: 3 bases; junction bases outside the gene matches: 10. The length of the CDR3 is 15 residues. The CDR3 DNA reads as TGTGCCAGCAGCAAAAGACAGGGAACATACTACGAGCAGTACGTC. Translated: CASSKRQGTYYEQYV.

This chain connects TRBV30 to TRBJ1-1; D perhaps matches TRBD1 (6 bases). CDR1 and CDR2 (germline): GTSNPN, SVGIG (reference sequence). The CDR3 is made up of 13 amino acids. Trimming took 2 bases from V and 7 from J, leaving 14 bases between them. The CDR3 nucleotides are TGTGCCTGGAGTTTATCCGGACAGTATGAAGCTTTCTTT. Encoded protein: CAWSLSGQYEAFF. Full variable domain (outside the CDR3, taken from reference TRBV30 and TRBJ1-1): SQTIHQWPATLVQPVGSPLSLECTVEGTSNPNLYWYRQAAGRGLQLLFYSVGIGQISSEVPQNLSASRPQDRQFILSSKKLLLSDSGFYLCAWSLSGQYEAFFGQGTRLTVV.

The gene calls are TRBV10-3 and TRBJ1-1, with 7 nucleotides matching TRBD1. The V segment lost 6 bases and the J segment 0 bases; nucleotides outside the gene matches: 4. The CDR3 loop spans 14 amino acids. CDR1 is ENHRY, CDR2 SYGVKD, per germline. CDR3 protein: CAIREGQLNTEAFF. As DNA, the CDR3 is TGTGCCATCAGGGAGGGACAGTTGAACACTGAAGCTTTCTTT.

The gene calls are TRBV2 and TRBJ1-6; TRBD1 matches 8 bases. This CDR3 region has 15 residues. The V gene end was trimmed by 5 bases and the J gene end by 5 bases; junction bases not matched to a gene: 5. CDR1 is SNHLY and CDR2 is FYNNEI in the germline V gene. CDR3 residues: CASSTRTGNNSPLHF. The CDR3, as DNA: TGTGCCAGCAGTACCAGGACAGGGAATAATTCACCCCTCCACTTT.

This clone came up once. The rearrangement links TRBV15 to TRBJ2-7; D is unclear. Germline assignment: CDR1 LNHNV and CDR2 YYDKDF (reference sequence). Trimming shortened V by 1 base and J by 1 base, and 11 bases separated the two germline ends. This CDR3 spans 15 amino acids. CDR3 amino acids: CATSRGASDSYEQYV. As DNA, the CDR3 is TGTGCCACCAGCAGAGGGGCGTCCGATTCCTACGAGCAGTACGTC.

This clone was seen just once. J is TRBJ2-4 and V is TRBV19; TRBD2 might be the D (6 bases). V dropped 3 bases and J dropped 6 bases, with 18 bases sitting between them. The CDR3 contains 16 residues. From germline, CDR1 is LNHDA and CDR2 SQIVND (reference sequence). CDR3 bases: TGTGCCAGTAGTATTACATCGGGAGCAAGAATAAACATTCAGTACTTC. It encodes CASSITSGARINIQYF.

The rearrangement joins TRBV2 to TRBJ1-5; 10 bases align to TRBD1. The CDR3 contains 15 residues. V lost 5 bases to trimming and J lost 1 base; unmatched junction nucleotides: 2. Looked up from germline, CDR1 is SNHLY and CDR2 is FYNNEI. The CDR3 loop reads CASSWDRGSNQPQHF. The CDR3 DNA follows: TGTGCCAGCAGTTGGGACAGGGGCAGCAATCAGCCCCAGCATTTT. The entire variable domain, with the rest obtained from reference TRBV2 and TRBJ1-5, is as follows: EPEVTQTPSHQVTQMGQEVILRCVPISNHLYFYWYRQILGQKVEFLVSFYNNEISEKSEIFDDQFSVERPDGSNFTLKIRSTKLEDSAMYFCASSWDRGSNQPQHFGDGTRLSIL.

The rearrangement joins TRBV19 to TRBJ1-1, with 10 bases that match TRBD1. CDR1 and CDR2 (germline): LNHDA, SQIVND (reference sequence). CDR3 length: 14 residues. Trimming removed 3 bases from V and 5 bases from J; junction bases left unmatched: 3. In nucleotides, the CDR3 is TGTGCCAGTAGTATTGGACAGGGGGGGACTGAAGCTTTCTTT. The encoded protein is CASSIGQGGTEAFF.

This clone was picked up one time. The chain is built from TRBV28 and TRBJ1-1; 8 bases agree with TRBD1. Germline lookup yields CDR1 MDHEN and CDR2 SYDVKM. The junction had 8 bases not matched to a gene; V was cut back by 6 bases and J by 2 bases. The CDR3 totals 15 residues. The CDR3 protein is CASRRTGNKNTEAFF. CDR3 DNA sequence: TGTGCCAGCAGACGGACAGGGAATAAAAACACTGAAGCTTTCTTT.

Of note for this clone: The sample carries other DNA sequences with the same CDR3. The V and J genes are TRBV6-5 and TRBJ2-5, with 13 positions matching TRBD2. From germline, CDR1 is MNHEY and CDR2 SVGAGI. The junction had 4 bases not matched to a gene; V was cut back by 4 bases and J by 2 bases. This CDR3 comprises 16 residues. Written as DNA, the CDR3 is TGTGCCAGCAGTTCGACTAGCGGGGGGATTCAAGAGACCCAGTACTTC. It encodes CASSSTSGGIQETQYF.

This sequence joins TRBV7-6 and TRBJ2-2, with D tentatively TRBD2 (6 bases). The germline CDR1 and CDR2 sequences are SGHVS and FNYEAQ. The CDR3 extends over 17 amino acids. V lost 5 bases and J lost 2, with 18 bases in between. The CDR3 nucleotides are TGTGCCAGCAGCCGGTTAGGGAACGGGGGAAACACCGGGGAGCTGTTTTTT. Protein sequence: CASSRLGNGGNTGELFF.

The rearrangement links TRBV2 to TRBJ2-1, with D possibly matching TRBD2 (6 bases). Germline V lookup: CDR1 SNHLY, CDR2 FYNNEI. Deletions cut 6 bases from V and 8 bases from J, with 17 bases between. The CDR3 length is 14 residues. CDR3 in amino acids: CASSVTEEGHEQFF. CDR3 DNA sequence: TGTGCCAGCAGCGTGACGGAGGAGGGGCATGAGCAGTTCTTC.

Here the CDR3 reads CASSEGTGGFSNQPQHF. The DNA for the CDR3 is TGTGCCAGCAGCGAAGGGACAGGGGGATTTAGCAATCAGCCCCAGCATTTT. The V gene is TRBV9, the J gene TRBJ1-5; 11 nucleotides match TRBD1. Germline V lookup: CDR1 SGDLS, CDR2 YYNGEE. Unmatched junction bases numbered 5, after V lost 3 bases and J lost 0 bases. This CDR3 has 17 amino acids.

The V gene is TRBV10-3, the J gene TRBJ1-2, with a possible D match to TRBD1 (5 bases). V was pared by 6 bases and J by 0 bases, with 11 bases between. CDR3 length: 14 residues. Germline V gene data show CDR1 as ENHRY and CDR2 as SYGVKD. The CDR3 loop reads CAISPGTANYGYTF. The CDR3 nucleotides read TGTGCCATCAGCCCCGGGACTGCTAACTATGGCTACACCTTC.

The rearrangement links TRBV18 to TRBJ2-3; D perhaps matches TRBD1 (6 bases). Trimming shortened V by 2 bases and J by 4 bases, and 10 bases separated the two germline ends. CDR3 length: 14 residues. From germline, CDR1 is KGHSH and CDR2 LQKENI. The CDR3, as DNA: TGTGCCAGCTCACCATTACAGGGATCAGATACGCAGTATTTT. This encodes CASSPLQGSDTQYF.

This sequence joins TRBV30 and TRBJ1-4; TRBD1 matches at 7 bases. Germline V gene lookup returns CDR1 GTSNPN and CDR2 SVGIG (reference sequence). The J segment lost 3 bases and the V segment lost 1 base, leaving 5 bases of the junction unmatched. CDR3 length: 15 residues. The CDR3: CAWSGGQVANEKLFF. The CDR3 coding sequence is TGTGCCTGGAGTGGAGGACAGGTGGCTAATGAAAAACTGTTTTTT.

This clone was seen more than once but under ten times. This chain connects TRBV5-6 to TRBJ2-5; weak D call: TRBD1 (6 bases). The germline V gene encodes CDR1 SGHDT and CDR2 YYEEEE. V was pared by 0 bases and J by 2 bases, with 8 bases between. The length of the CDR3 is 14 residues. The CDR3 protein is CASSLAQGQETQYF. For the CDR3, the DNA is TGTGCCAGCAGCTTGGCCCAGGGGCAAGAGACCCAGTACTTC.

The chain recombines TRBV5-6 with TRBJ2-7; maybe TRBD2 (7 bases). The V gene lost 0 bases and the J gene lost 6 bases, with 16 bases spanning the gap. Germline CDR1 is SGHDT and CDR2 is YYEEEE. CDR3 size: 15 residues. The CDR3 reads CASSLEFGGLSEQYV. CDR3 nucleotide sequence: TGTGCCAGCAGCTTGGAGTTCGGGGGGCTCAGCGAGCAGTACGTC.

The genes are TRBV12-3 or TRBV12-4 and TRBJ1-2, with 8 bases aligning to TRBD1. The V gene end was trimmed by 7 bases and the J gene end by 7 bases; junction bases not matched to a gene: 8. The CDR3 sequence is 13 residues long. CDR3 sequence reads: CASTADRGGGYTF. The CDR3 DNA reads as TGTGCCAGCACCGCCGACAGGGGCGGTGGCTACACCTTC.

The rearrangement uses TRBV11-2 and TRBJ1-5; 7 bases agree with TRBD1. V lost 5 bases and J lost 5; bases outside the gene matches: 9. The CDR3 runs 15 residues. In germline, CDR1 is SGHAT, CDR2 FQNNGV. CDR3 protein: CASSPLTGTHQPQHF. The CDR3 bases are TGTGCCAGCAGCCCATTGACAGGGACCCATCAGCCCCAGCATTTT.